These 8 T cell receptor beta chains came from one sample sequenced in a study of blood T cell repertoires in COVID-19. The repertoire was sequenced with immunoSEQ multiplex PCR; TCRdb's copy has only in-frame clones and lacks some. The sample shows under 200,000 clones, 65% to 85% of them seen only once. Input material: peripheral blood. These receptors came from a man in his 60s with active or convalescent COVID-19.

This clone was detected only a few times. The J gene is TRBJ1-5, the V gene TRBV5-1; D gene uncertain. The CDR3 contains 13 residues. Germline V gene lookup returns CDR1 SGHRS and CDR2 YFSETQ. V was shortened by 1 base and J by 2 bases, with 4 bases between the two germline ends. Written as DNA, the CDR3 is TGCGCCAGCAGCTTGACAGGCAATCAGCCCCAGCATTTT. It yields the protein CASSLTGNQPQHF.

This rearrangement joins TRBV5-1 to TRBJ2-7; a possible D gene is TRBD2 (7 bases). V lost 0 bases and J lost 5, with 15 bases in between. This CDR3 contains 15 residues. CDR1 is SGHRS, CDR2 YFSETQ, per germline. The CDR3 DNA sequence: TGCGCCAGCAGCTTGGAGGACACAGGGAGGGACGAGCAGTACTTC. It encodes CASSLEDTGRDEQYF. The full variable domain, completed using reference TRBV5-1 and TRBJ2-7, is KAGVTQTPRYLIKTRGQQVTLSCSPISGHRSVSWYQQTPGQGLQFLFEYFSETQRNKGNFPGRFSGRQFSNSRSEMNVSTLELGDSALYLCASSLEDTGRDEQYFGPGTRLTVT.

The chain employs TRBV2 and TRBJ2-1, with a weak D call TRBD2 (5 bases). Germline CDR1 reads SNHLY; CDR2 reads FYNNEI. The CDR3 loop spans 11 amino acids. V lost 6 bases and J lost 9, with 9 bases in between. CDR3 sequence: CASRQEGEQFF. The CDR3 region has the DNA TGTGCCAGCAGACAAGAGGGTGAGCAGTTCTTC.

This clone was counted between two and nine times. The V gene is TRBV7-9, the J gene TRBJ2-1; D is uncertain. CDR1 is SEHNR and CDR2 is FQNEAQ in the germline V gene (reference sequence). The length of the CDR3 is 14 residues. V lost 3 bases, J lost 4 bases, and 10 bases lay in between. The CDR3 nucleotides are TGTGCCAGCAGCTTTTCGGTGAGTTACAATGAGCAGTTCTTC. The encoded protein is CASSFSVSYNEQFF. The whole variable domain, filled in from reference TRBV7-9 and TRBJ2-1, reads DTGVSQNPRHKITKRGQNVTFRCDPISEHNRLYWYRQTLGQGPEFLTYFQNEAQLEKSRLLSDRFSAERPKGSFSTLEIQRTEQGDSAMYLCASSFSVSYNEQFFGPGTRLTVL.

This clone was detected only once. V and J are TRBV19 and TRBJ1-5, with D perhaps TRBD1 (6 bases). Germline CDR1 and CDR2: LNHDA and SQIVND (reference sequence). V gave up 4 bases and J gave up 8 bases, with 18 bases separating them. This CDR3 has 15 residues. The chain's CDR3 is CASSTTGTSLEPQHF. The DNA for the CDR3 is TGTGCCAGTAGTACCACAGGGACCTCACTGGAGCCCCAGCATTTT.

This chain links TRBV4-1 with TRBJ1-5; 8 bases are a match to TRBD1. V lost 4 bases, J lost 4 bases, and 3 bases stayed unmatched. The CDR3 consists of 14 residues. Looked up from germline, CDR1 is MGHRA and CDR2 is YSYEKL. CDR3 loop: CASSPRTGNQPQHF. CDR3 DNA sequence: TGCGCCAGCAGCCCCCGGACAGGGAATCAGCCCCAGCATTTT.

The V gene is TRBV2, the J gene TRBJ1-5, with D possibly TRBD1 on 5 matching bases. Germline V gene data show CDR1 as SNHLY and CDR2 as FYNNEI. The CDR3 length is 15 residues. V was pared by 7 bases and J by 7 bases, with 20 bases between. The CDR3 bases are TGTGCCAGCAATAGGGACCCTCGGGGGGGGCAGCCCCAGCATTTT. Translation: CASNRDPRGGQPQHF.

The rearrangement links TRBV18 to TRBJ2-3, with 14 nucleotides matching TRBD2. Losses at the gene ends were 0 bases for V and 6 bases for J; bases not matched to a gene: 2. The germline V gene encodes CDR1 KGHSH and CDR2 LQKENI. There are 16 residues in the CDR3. The CDR3 spells CASSPPGLAGEDTQYF. CDR3 sequence (DNA): TGTGCCAGCTCACCACCGGGACTAGCGGGAGAGGATACGCAGTATTTT.